The 11 T cell receptor beta chains given below trace back to one sample, sequenced in a study of blood T cell repertoires in COVID-19. Method: immunoSEQ multiplex PCR; TCRdb's copy keeps in-frame clones and lacks some. The sample carries about 170,000 clones, roughly 81% recorded once. The sample taken for sequencing was peripheral blood. These receptor sequences come from a woman of 80 years or more with COVID-19, enrolled during active disease.

J is TRBJ1-4 and V is TRBV28; D is unclear. This CDR3 contains 16 residues. The germline gives CDR1 MDHEN, CDR2 SYDVKM. Trimming removed 3 bases from V and 8 bases from J, with 19 bases in between. The CDR3 sequence: CASSLLKDAGKEKLFF. As DNA, the CDR3 is TGTGCCAGCAGTTTGCTCAAAGATGCGGGAAAAGAAAAACTGTTTTTT.

This chain links TRBV4-2 with TRBJ2-1, with 8 bases aligning to TRBD2. Germline CDR1 reads LGHNA; CDR2 reads YNFKEQ. The CDR3 has 17 amino acids. The J segment lost 6 bases and the V segment lost 4 bases, leaving 14 bases of the junction unmatched. The CDR3 nucleotides read TGTGCCAGCAGCCCCGCCGTGGGGAGCGGGAGCCTCAATGAGCAGTTCTTC. Protein: CASSPAVGSGSLNEQFF.

The chain is built from TRBV2 and TRBJ1-2, with 9 bases matching TRBD1. Germline CDR1 and CDR2: SNHLY and FYNNEI. With V trimmed by 6 bases and J by 5 bases, 1 base remained unmatched. The CDR3 consists of 12 residues. DNA for the CDR3: TGTGCCAGCAGGGACAGGGGTTATGGCTACACCTTC. It yields the protein CASRDRGYGYTF.

The rearrangement links TRBV6-6 to TRBJ1-2; no clear D. The V end was cut by 3 bases, the J end by 1 base, with 15 bases between. CDR1 MNHNY and CDR2 SVGAGI come from the germline V gene (reference sequence). The CDR3 extends over 16 amino acids. The CDR3 DNA is TGTGCCAGCAGTTATGGAGGAGGAGGATATAACTATGGCTACACCTTC. Residues: CASSYGGGGYNYGYTF.

This clone was seen more than once but under ten times. The rearrangement links TRBV3-1 (or the pseudogene TRBV3-2) to TRBJ2-5; the D gene is possibly TRBD1 (7 bases). The CDR3 length is 16 residues. The V gene's germline CDR1 is LGHDT and CDR2 YNNKEL (reference sequence). V dropped 5 bases and J dropped 5 bases, with 21 bases sitting between them. The CDR3 spells CASSVVGGTALETQYF. The CDR3 DNA follows: TGTGCCAGCAGCGTAGTAGGAGGGACAGCCCTGGAGACCCAGTACTTC.

The chain employs TRBV7-3 and TRBJ1-6; no definite D call. Trimming pared 2 bases from V and 2 bases from J, leaving 10 bases between. The CDR3 runs to 16 residues. Germline CDR1 and CDR2: SGHTA and FQGTGA. CDR3 in amino acids: CASSLGPLAYNSPLHF. The CDR3 DNA reads TGTGCCAGCAGCTTAGGCCCCCTTGCCTATAATTCACCCCTCCACTTT.

This clone appeared once. The chain employs TRBV5-1 and TRBJ2-3, with D uncertain. V was cut by 0 bases and J by 4 bases, with 15 bases left in between. The length of the CDR3 is 16 residues. Germline CDR1 and CDR2: SGHRS and YFSETQ. CDR3 coding DNA: TGCGCCAGCAGCTTGGTGGTTCGGGTTTTGGCAGATACGCAGTATTTT. Protein product: CASSLVVRVLADTQYF.

The CDR3 loop is CAWSVQADQPQHF. In DNA form, the CDR3 reads TGTGCCTGGAGTGTACAGGCCGATCAGCCCCAGCATTTT. The V and J genes are TRBV30 and TRBJ1-5; the D gene is possibly TRBD1 (5 bases). With 0 bases removed from V and 5 bases from J, the gap between germline ends came to 8 bases. The CDR3 contains 13 residues. Germline CDR1 reads GTSNPN; CDR2 reads SVGIG (reference sequence).

V usage is TRBV6-7 and J usage is TRBJ2-2; D ambiguous. TRBV6-7 is classed as an ORF, of uncertain function. Trimming cost V 5 bases and J 4 bases, with 17 bases left between them. The CDR3 length is 16 residues. The CDR3 is CASSLAGSIGTGELFF. CDR3 coding DNA: TGTGCCAGCAGTCTCGCCGGTAGCATAGGCACCGGGGAGCTGTTTTTT.

This rearrangement joins TRBV4-1 to TRBJ2-1, with 8 bases lining up with TRBD2. The CDR3 has 18 residues. The germline CDR1 and CDR2 sequences are MGHRA and YSYEKL. J lost 0 bases, V lost 4 bases, and 11 bases had no gene match. The CDR3, as DNA: TGCGCCAGCAGCCCAGGGGCGGGAGGTCTAAGCTCCTACAATGAGCAGTTCTTC. Translating it yields CASSPGAGGLSSYNEQFF.

J is TRBJ1-4 and V is TRBV4-2; 9 bases fit TRBD1. V shed 4 bases and J 1 base; nucleotides not matched to a gene: 4. This CDR3 contains 16 residues. Germline CDR1 and CDR2: LGHNA and YNFKEQ. The CDR3 region is CASSRSGQGTNEKLFF. In nucleotides, the CDR3 is TGTGCCAGCAGCCGCTCGGGACAGGGAACTAATGAAAAACTGTTTTTT.